The rows below give T cell receptor beta chains drawn from one sample of a study of blood T cell repertoires in COVID-19. Using immunoSEQ multiplex PCR, the repertoire was profiled, and TCRdb retains in-frame clones only, with some absent. The sample lists hundreds of thousands of clones; 82% were seen once. The material sequenced was peripheral blood. Source of these receptors: a woman in her fifties or sixties with active or convalescent COVID-19. The CDR3 runs from the conserved cysteine through the conserved F or W. A D gene is named only where the DNA matches it firmly. For some rows the clone size is stated as once, few or many, or as a class when expanded; others skip it.

DNA | CDR3 | J | D | size | V
TGTGCCAGCAGTTACTCGGGCGACACCATATATTTT | CASSYSGDTIYF | TRBJ1-3 | NA | NA | TRBV6-2/TRBV6-3
TGTGCCAGCAGCCCCCTGAGAGGGGGGGCCGCAGAGACCCAGTACTTC | CASSPLRGGAAETQYF | TRBJ2-5 | NA | few | TRBV14
TGTGCCAGCGGGACATCTTACGAGCAGTACTTC | CASGTSYEQYF | TRBJ2-7 | NA | NA | TRBV19
TGTGCCAGTAGTATGGGCCGTGCAACTAATGAAAAACTGTTTTTT | CASSMGRATNEKLFF | TRBJ1-4 | NA | NA | TRBV19
TGTGCCAGCAGCTCCCGCCTAGCGGGGTACGGTGAGACCCAGTACTTC | CASSSRLAGYGETQYF | TRBJ2-5 | TRBD2 | NA | TRBV7-9
TGTGCCAGCTCAGGGGACATCGATCAGCCCCAGCATTTT | CASSGDIDQPQHF | TRBJ1-5 | NA | NA | TRBV18
TGTGCCTGGAGTGTACCCCAGGGACATAATCAGCCCCAGCATTTT | CAWSVPQGHNQPQHF | TRBJ1-5 | NA | NA | TRBV30
TGTGCCAGCAGCTCTGGAGGGACAGGTCTCACCGGGGAGCTGTTTTTT | CASSSGGTGLTGELFF | TRBJ2-2 | TRBD1 | NA | TRBV5-4
TGCAGCGTTGAAGATCGGGGGGGGCGCGATGGCTACACCTTC | CSVEDRGGRDGYTF | TRBJ1-2 | NA | NA | TRBV29-1
TGTGCCACAGGGACAGGGGGCGGCTATGGCTACACCTTC | CATGTGGGYGYTF | TRBJ1-2 | TRBD1 | NA | TRBV2
TGCGCCAGCAGCTTGGCGGCCAGGGCGAACACCATATATTTT | CASSLAARANTIYF | TRBJ1-3 | NA | NA | TRBV5-1
TGTGCCAGCAGCGTAGATTTAGCAGACGGGGAGACCCAGTACTTC | CASSVDLADGETQYF | TRBJ2-5 | NA | once | TRBV9
TGTGCCAGTAGCCACCGGTCTGCTGGAAACACCATATATTTT | CASSHRSAGNTIYF | TRBJ1-3 | NA | NA | TRBV19
TGTGCCAGCAGTCCCTGGCGACGACAGGGGGCGGGCACTGAAGCTTTCTTT | CASSPWRRQGAGTEAFF | TRBJ1-1 | TRBD1 | NA | TRBV6-6
TGCGCCAGCAGCGCCCTGACAGGGTCGAACACTGAAGCTTTCTTT | CASSALTGSNTEAFF | TRBJ1-1 | TRBD1 | NA | TRBV5-1
TGCGCCAGCAGCCGATGGACAGGGAAGGAAAAACTGTTTTTT | CASSRWTGKEKLFF | TRBJ1-4 | TRBD1 | NA | TRBV4-1
TGTGCCAGCACCCCTCCGGGGGGCGAGCAGTTCTTC | CASTPPGGEQFF | TRBJ2-1 | NA | NA | TRBV3-1/TRBV3-2
TGTGCCAGCAGTGAAATGGGGGGTCCCAATCAGCCCCAGCATTTT | CASSEMGGPNQPQHF | TRBJ1-5 | NA | NA | TRBV2
TGTGCCTGGAGTGGGAGAAATCAGCCCCAGCATTTT | CAWSGRNQPQHF | TRBJ1-5 | NA | NA | TRBV30
TGTGCCAGCACCTCCGGGGATGAGCAGTTCTTC | CASTSGDEQFF | TRBJ2-1 | NA | NA | TRBV12-3/TRBV12-4
TGTGCCAGCAGCTTGGCAGGACAGGGCGGGAATGGCTACACCTTC | CASSLAGQGGNGYTF | TRBJ1-2 | TRBD1 | once | TRBV5-5
TGTGCCAGCAGTTACCATATGGAGGGTAACTATGGCTACACCTTC | CASSYHMEGNYGYTF | TRBJ1-2 | NA | NA | TRBV6-5
TGTGCCAGCAGCTTCGCTTCCCAGGAGACCCAGTACTTC | CASSFASQETQYF | TRBJ2-5 | NA | once | TRBV7-9
TGCGCCAGCAGCCAAACTAGCGGTGCCTACAATGAGCAGTTCTTC | CASSQTSGAYNEQFF | TRBJ2-1 | TRBD2 | NA | TRBV5-1
TGTGCCAGCAGCACCACGGGACAGGGAGTGCGAAAACTGTTTTTT | CASSTTGQGVRKLFF | TRBJ1-4 | TRBD1 | NA | TRBV27
TGTGCCAGCAGCTTGAACACCAGGGGGATCGGGGAGCTGTTTTTT | CASSLNTRGIGELFF | TRBJ2-2 | TRBD1 | NA | TRBV7-3
TGTGCCAGCAGCCCCCAAGGGACAGGAAACCAAGAGACCCAGTACTTC | CASSPQGTGNQETQYF | TRBJ2-5 | TRBD1 | NA | TRBV7-3
TGCGCCAGCAGCCAACAGGAGGATTCACCCCTCCACTTT | CASSQQEDSPLHF | TRBJ1-6 | NA | once | TRBV4-3
TGTGCCAGCAGGTCAACAGGGGGCGCGGGGTATGGCTACACCTTC | CASRSTGGAGYGYTF | TRBJ1-2 | TRBD1 | medium-sized | TRBV6-5
TGCGCCAGCAGCTTGGGAGGGACAGGTGCCAGCTCTGGAAACACCATATATTTT | CASSLGGTGASSGNTIYF | TRBJ1-3 | TRBD1 | NA | TRBV5-1
TGTGCCTGGACCCGAGTAGGGGGCCTCAATGAAAAACTGTTTTTT | CAWTRVGGLNEKLFF | TRBJ1-4 | TRBD1 | few | TRBV30
TGCGCCAGCAGCTTGGAGTGGGGGCACGGTGAAGCTTTCTTT | CASSLEWGHGEAFF | TRBJ1-1 | NA | once | TRBV5-1
TGTGCCAGCAGACCGGGACTAGCGGGTCCCTACGAGCAGTACTTC | CASRPGLAGPYEQYF | TRBJ2-7 | TRBD2 | NA | TRBV27
TGCAGTGCTAGTTTGATCGACAGGGCCACTGAAGCTTTCTTT | CSASLIDRATEAFF | TRBJ1-1 | TRBD1 | NA | TRBV20-1